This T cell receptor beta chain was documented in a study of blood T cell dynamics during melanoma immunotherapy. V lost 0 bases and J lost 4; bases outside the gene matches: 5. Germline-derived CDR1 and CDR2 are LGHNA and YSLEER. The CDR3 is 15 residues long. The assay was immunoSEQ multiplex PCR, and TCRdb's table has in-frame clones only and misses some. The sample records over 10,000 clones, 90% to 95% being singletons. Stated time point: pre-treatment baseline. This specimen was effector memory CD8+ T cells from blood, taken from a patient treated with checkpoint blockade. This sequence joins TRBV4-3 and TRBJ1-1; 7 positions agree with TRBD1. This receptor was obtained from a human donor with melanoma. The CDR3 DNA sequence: TGCGCCAGCAGCCAAGATGGGACAGCCTCCACTGAAGCTTTCTTT. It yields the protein CASSQDGTASTEAFF.